This T cell receptor (beta chain) was observed in a study of Graves' ophthalmopathy and Graves' hyperthyroidism. About the research overall: Peripheral blood was collected at initial diagnosis, before any treatment.

Researchers took RNA transcripts and amplified TCR beta CDR3 regions from them. The authors performed first-round RT-PCR with HTBI primers and then a second-round multiplex PCR. TCRdb analysed the multiplex PCR reads with MiXCR anew, one entry per CDR3 protein. This sample yields 350,000 or so distinct CDR3 sequences, of which roughly a sixth are seen a single time; 12% belongs to the top ten. Findings and caveats of the study: Blood samples also showed most expanded thyroid clonotypes exceeding 0.001 frequency. Ophthalmopathy versus stable hyperthyroidism: 13-signature model gave less than 90% sensitivity, around 81% specificity.

As to this clonotype: Its antigen is as yet unknown.

This receptor was taken from an adult man with Graves' ophthalmopathy. The sample comprised peripheral blood.

In DNA, the CDR3 is TGCCCCGGACTTTCAGGGTACGAGCAGTACTTC. It yields the protein CPGLSGYEQYF. J is TRBJ2-7 and V is TRBV20-1; possibly TRBD1 or TRBD2 for D (5 bases each). Germline V gene sequence: CDR1 DFQATT, CDR2 SNEGSKA (reference sequence). The CDR3 totals 11 residues.